These 27 T cell receptor beta chains share one sample of origin, sequenced in a study of regulatory T cells in long-lasting Graves disease. Arm-PCR of CDR3 regions and iRepertoire HTBI primers were used to build TCR beta libraries. Using its own MiXCR run on the multiplex PCR reads, TCRdb lists one record per CDR3 protein. The table records fewer than 350,000 distinct CDR3 sequences, 15% to 20% of them present only once. Documented time point: newly diagnosed GD, antithyroid drugs for less than 3 months. Generation of the TCR library employed RNA extracted from PBMCs. Here the sequenced sample was peripheral blood mononuclear cells (PBMCs), taken at new diagnosis, from a patient treated with antithyroid drugs. The receptors derive from a female donor with Graves disease.

This clonotype was detected many times. For the CDR3, the DNA is TGTGCCTGGAGTCGGGGCGGGCGCGATTCTTTCTATGGCTACACCTTC. Translated, it gives CAWSRGGRDSFYGYTF. The rearrangement uses TRBV30 and TRBJ1-2, with D maybe TRBD1 (5 bases). Trimming took 2 bases from V and 4 from J, leaving 20 bases between them. The CDR3 is made up of 16 amino acids. Germline V gene lookup returns CDR1 GTSNPN and CDR2 SVGIG (reference sequence).

Comments on this clonotype: This may arise from a read error, as a much more abundant clone is one base away. V is TRBV6-2 or TRBV6-3 and J is TRBJ2-3; a weak D match, TRBD1 (5 bases). The CDR3 is made up of 16 amino acids. Looked up from germline, CDR1 is MNHEY and CDR2 is SVGEGT. The CDR3 loop reads CDSSTPSDTHTDTQYF. DNA of the CDR3: TGTGACAGCAGTACCCCTTCGGACACCCACACAGATACGCAGTATTTT.

This clonotype was detected many times. The chain carries TRBV28 and TRBJ2-5; possible D gene TRBD1, 5 bases. Trimming shortened V by 6 bases and J by 5 bases, and 19 bases separated the two germline ends. Germline CDR1 and CDR2: MDHEN and SYDVKM. The CDR3 loop spans 15 amino acids. CDR3 amino acids: CASREGAPPGETQYF. The CDR3 coding sequence is TGTGCCAGCAGGGAAGGGGCCCCTCCAGGGGAGACCCAGTACTTC.

The chain is built from TRBV2 and TRBJ2-1; 8 nucleotides agree with TRBD2. With V trimmed by 6 bases and J by 7 bases, 14 bases remained unmatched. The CDR3 spans 16 residues. Germline V CDR1 and CDR2: SNHLY, FYNNEI. For the CDR3, the DNA is TGTGCCAGCAGCTCCCCCTCTCGACGGGAGGGTAATGAGCAGTTCTTC. It yields the protein CASSSPSRREGNEQFF.

In this sample, this clonotype turned up many times. CDR3 residues: CASSFEKVSELFF. The CDR3 bases are TGCGCCAGCAGCTTCGAAAAGGTGTCGGAGCTGTTTTTT. The chain has TRBV5-1 and TRBJ2-2, with no clear D. The V gene's germline CDR1 is SGHRS and CDR2 YFSETQ. CDR3 size: 13 residues. V was cut by 2 bases and J by 10 bases, with 12 bases left in between.

This clonotype was detected many times. This chain links TRBV6-1 with TRBJ2-7; D perhaps matches TRBD2 (5 bases). Trimming shortened V by 1 base and J by 4 bases, and 14 bases separated the two germline ends. This CDR3 has 15 amino acids. Germline-derived CDR1 and CDR2 are MNHNS and SASEGT. CDR3 amino acids: CASSEGETVLYEQYF. Written as DNA, the CDR3 is TGTGCCAGCAGTGAAGGGGAGACCGTCCTTTACGAGCAGTACTTC.

The chain uses TRBV28 and TRBJ1-1; no clear D. CDR3 length: 13 amino acids. V was cut by 10 bases and J by 4 bases, with 16 bases left in between. The V gene's germline CDR1 is MDHEN and CDR2 SYDVKM. The CDR3 DNA is TGTGCCACCATTCCTGTTGTTGTCACTGAAGCTTTCTTT. The encoded protein is CATIPVVVTEAFF.

This clonotype has at least ten counts. The rearrangement uses TRBV6-2 or TRBV6-3 and TRBJ2-7; TRBD2 aligns across 13 bases. Unmatched junction bases numbered 4, after V lost 2 bases and J lost 6 bases. This CDR3 spans 15 amino acids. Per germline, CDR1 MNHEY and CDR2 SVGEGT. DNA for the CDR3: TGTGCCAGCAGTTACGGACTAGCGGGAGTCGGCGAGCAGTACTTC. Translation: CASSYGLAGVGEQYF.

V gene TRBV6-1 combines with J gene TRBJ2-3, with TRBD1 matching 7 bases. The length of the CDR3 is 14 residues. Germline CDR1 is MNHNS and CDR2 is SASEGT. V trimming: 3 bases; J trimming: 0 bases; junction bases outside the gene matches: 0. CDR3 nucleotide sequence: TGTGCCAGCAGTGACAGGGGGAGCACAGATACGCAGTATTTT. Encoded protein: CASSDRGSTDTQYF.

Worth noting for this clonotype: Germline is not matched at one junction end, which may reflect a read error. This sequence joins TRBV6-5 and TRBJ2-7; 9 nucleotides match TRBD2. The germline V gene has CDR1 MNHEY and CDR2 SVGAGI. The CDR3 extends over 17 amino acids. The CDR3 is CASSYSGLAGTSYEQYF. In nucleotides, the CDR3 is TGCGCCAGCAGTTACTCGGGGCTAGCGGGAACATCCTACGAGCAGTACTTC.

This clonotype has just a few counts. V is TRBV20-1 and J is TRBJ2-1; D possibly corresponds to TRBD2 (6 bases). This CDR3 comprises 14 residues. Trimming stripped 6 bases from V and 8 bases from J, with 20 bases between. Germline V lookup: CDR1 DFQATT, CDR2 SNEGSKA (reference sequence). For the CDR3, the DNA is TGCAGTGCCCGCCCCCGGTCTAGCGAGGATGAGCAGTTCTTC. The encoded protein is CSARPRSSEDEQFF.

This clonotype has a handful of counts. The genes are TRBV28 and TRBJ2-1; tentatively, D is TRBD1 (6 bases). CDR3 length: 14 residues. The germline gives CDR1 MDHEN, CDR2 SYDVKM. V lost 6 bases to trimming and J lost 7 bases, with 16 bases between them. CDR3 DNA: TGTGCCAGCAGCCAGGGGCTGGTTTTGAATGAGCAGTTCTTC. Amino acid sequence: CASSQGLVLNEQFF. The full variable domain, completed using reference TRBV28 and TRBJ2-1, is DVKVTQSSRYLVKRTGEKVFLECVQDMDHENMFWYRQDPGLGLRLIYFSYDVKMKEKGDIPEGYSVSREKKERFSLILESASTNQTSMYLCASSQGLVLNEQFFGPGTRLTVL.

The chain links TRBV24-1 to TRBJ2-1, with D tentatively TRBD2 (6 bases). There are 15 residues in the CDR3. Trimming removed 3 bases from V and 5 bases from J, with 13 bases in between. Germline CDR1 and CDR2: KGHDR and SFDVKD. CDR3 bases: TGTGCCACCAGTGATCCTGGGACTGGCGACAATGAGCAGTTCTTC. Residues: CATSDPGTGDNEQFF.

This clonotype came up many times. Here the CDR3 DNA reads TGTGCCAGCAGTTCACCCAACAGGGGTCAAGAGACCCAGTACTTC. It translates to CASSSPNRGQETQYF. V is TRBV28 and J is TRBJ2-5; 7 bases fit TRBD1. V lost 4 bases to trimming and J lost 2 bases; unmatched junction nucleotides: 7. Germline loops: CDR1 MDHEN, CDR2 SYDVKM. The length of the CDR3 is 15 residues. The full variable domain, rest sourced from reference TRBV28 and TRBJ2-5, is DVKVTQSSRYLVKRTGEKVFLECVQDMDHENMFWYRQDPGLGLRLIYFSYDVKMKEKGDIPEGYSVSREKKERFSLILESASTNQTSMYLCASSSPNRGQETQYFGPGTRLLVL.

With regard to this clonotype: This may come from a read error, since a much larger clone is one base off. V is TRBV11-2 and J is TRBJ2-7, with D unclear. This CDR3 region has 13 residues. V was shortened by 3 bases and J by 7 bases, with 13 bases between the two germline ends. Germline assignment: CDR1 SGHAT and CDR2 FQNNGV. CDR3 sequence (DNA): TGTGCCAGCAGCTTTCTCTCCTACAATGAGCAGTACTTC. Translation: CASSFLSYNEQYF.

This clonotype was found many times. CDR3 sequence: CASSPRQGSNQPQHF. CDR3 nucleotides: TGTGCCAGCAGCCCAAGACAGGGAAGCAATCAGCCCCAGCATTTT. The chain joins TRBV27 to TRBJ1-5; TRBD1 aligns across 7 bases. CDR3 length: 15 amino acids. CDR1 is MNHEY and CDR2 is SMNVEV in the germline V gene (reference sequence). V was pared by 6 bases and J by 1 base, with 6 bases of the junction left unmatched.

This clonotype was seen many times. The rearrangement joins TRBV2 to TRBJ1-4; weak D call: TRBD1 (6 bases). V was shortened by 5 bases and J by 5 bases, with 15 bases between the two germline ends. This CDR3 has 15 residues. Germline V gene sequence: CDR1 SNHLY, CDR2 FYNNEI. The CDR3 region has the DNA TGTGCCAGCAGTCCAGGCACAGGGATAAATGAAAAACTGTTTTTT. Translating gives CASSPGTGINEKLFF.

This clonotype was observed a handful of times. The chain links TRBV27 to TRBJ2-7; D gene uncertain. CDR3 length: 12 amino acids. Per germline, CDR1 MNHEY and CDR2 SMNVEV (reference sequence). V lost 7 bases and J lost 0, with 7 bases in between. The CDR3 nucleotides read TGTGCCAGCATGAGAAGCTCCTACGAGCAGTACTTC. This gives the protein CASMRSSYEQYF.

The table lists this clonotype with many counts. This sequence joins TRBV2 and TRBJ2-1; unclear D gene. The CDR3 is 14 residues long. Trimming took off 7 bases at V and 5 bases at J, with 15 bases between the two ends. From germline, CDR1 is SNHLY and CDR2 FYNNEI. The CDR3 loop reads CASISERKNNEQFF. CDR3 bases: TGTGCCAGCATTTCGGAGCGAAAGAACAATGAGCAGTTCTTC.

This clonotype was found many times. J is TRBJ1-2 and V is TRBV6-1; the match to TRBD1 covers 7 bases. Germline CDR1 is MNHNS and CDR2 is SASEGT. The CDR3 contains 12 residues. The J segment lost 7 bases and the V segment lost 7 bases, leaving 6 bases of the junction unmatched. In DNA form, the CDR3 reads TGTGCCAGCACTGACAGGGTTAGTGGCTACACCTTC. It translates to CASTDRVSGYTF.

There are many counts of this clonotype. The chain combines TRBV6-5 with TRBJ2-7; 10 nucleotides align to TRBD1. Germline loops: CDR1 MNHEY, CDR2 SVGAGI. V was pared by 4 bases and J by 6 bases, with 12 bases of the junction left unmatched. CDR3 length equals 16 residues. This CDR3 is CASSSNAGTGDGEQYF. Here the CDR3 DNA reads TGTGCCAGCAGTTCGAACGCCGGGACAGGGGACGGCGAGCAGTACTTC.

This clonotype was counted at least ten times. The rearrangement links TRBV29-1 to TRBJ2-7, with 7 bases identical to TRBD1. Unmatched junction bases numbered 5, after V lost 5 bases and J lost 1 base. CDR3 length: 13 residues. Germline V CDR1 and CDR2: SQVTM, ANQGSEA. CDR3 DNA: TGCAGCGTTCTCCGGGACAGATCCTACGAGCAGTACTTC. This gives the protein CSVLRDRSYEQYF.

There are many counts of this clonotype. The rearrangement links TRBV5-1 to TRBJ1-1; D is unresolved. Per the germline V gene, CDR1 is SGHRS and CDR2 is YFSETQ. The CDR3 is 14 residues long. The ends were cut back, 2 bases at V and 1 base at J, with 9 bases in the middle. DNA of the CDR3: TGCGCCAGCAGCTTAGTTTTTACGAACACTGAAGCTTTCTTT. Protein: CASSLVFTNTEAFF.

This clonotype occurred many times. The genes are TRBV6-1 and TRBJ2-7; possibly TRBD1 or TRBD2 for D (6 bases each). V lost 5 bases and J 1 base, leaving 12 bases between the germline ends. From germline, CDR1 is MNHNS and CDR2 SASEGT. The CDR3 loop spans 14 amino acids. The CDR3 sequence is CASSPPGASYEQYF. In DNA form, the CDR3 reads TGTGCCAGCAGTCCCCCGGGGGCGTCCTACGAGCAGTACTTC.

The V and J genes are TRBV20-1 and TRBJ2-7; the match to TRBD2 covers 9 bases. Germline CDR1 is DFQATT and CDR2 is SNEGSKA (reference sequence). This CDR3 is built from 13 residues. V gave up 4 bases and J gave up 3 bases; unmatched junction bases: 4. The CDR3 sequence is CSAKGTSYYEQYF. CDR3 nucleotide sequence: TGCAGTGCTAAAGGGACTAGCTACTACGAGCAGTACTTC.

Notes on this clonotype: A much larger clone is a single base away; this may be a read error. This chain links TRBV7-9 with TRBJ2-1, with a tentative D call TRBD1 (7 bases). V was pared by 5 bases and J by 8 bases, with 19 bases between. Germline loops: CDR1 SEHNR, CDR2 FQNEAQ (reference sequence). The CDR3 spans 15 residues. As DNA, the CDR3 is TGTGCCAGCAGCGGAGGAGGGGGCCTCGGCCATGAGCAGTTCTTC. This encodes CASSGGGGLGHEQFF.

The chain carries TRBV29-1 and TRBJ1-2, with no clear D. CDR1 is SQVTM and CDR2 is ANQGSEA in the germline V gene. The length of the CDR3 is 12 residues. Trimming took off 0 bases at V and 3 bases at J, with 5 bases between the two ends. The CDR3 reads CSVEDSDYGYTF. CDR3 bases: TGCAGCGTTGAAGATTCCGACTATGGCTACACCTTC.